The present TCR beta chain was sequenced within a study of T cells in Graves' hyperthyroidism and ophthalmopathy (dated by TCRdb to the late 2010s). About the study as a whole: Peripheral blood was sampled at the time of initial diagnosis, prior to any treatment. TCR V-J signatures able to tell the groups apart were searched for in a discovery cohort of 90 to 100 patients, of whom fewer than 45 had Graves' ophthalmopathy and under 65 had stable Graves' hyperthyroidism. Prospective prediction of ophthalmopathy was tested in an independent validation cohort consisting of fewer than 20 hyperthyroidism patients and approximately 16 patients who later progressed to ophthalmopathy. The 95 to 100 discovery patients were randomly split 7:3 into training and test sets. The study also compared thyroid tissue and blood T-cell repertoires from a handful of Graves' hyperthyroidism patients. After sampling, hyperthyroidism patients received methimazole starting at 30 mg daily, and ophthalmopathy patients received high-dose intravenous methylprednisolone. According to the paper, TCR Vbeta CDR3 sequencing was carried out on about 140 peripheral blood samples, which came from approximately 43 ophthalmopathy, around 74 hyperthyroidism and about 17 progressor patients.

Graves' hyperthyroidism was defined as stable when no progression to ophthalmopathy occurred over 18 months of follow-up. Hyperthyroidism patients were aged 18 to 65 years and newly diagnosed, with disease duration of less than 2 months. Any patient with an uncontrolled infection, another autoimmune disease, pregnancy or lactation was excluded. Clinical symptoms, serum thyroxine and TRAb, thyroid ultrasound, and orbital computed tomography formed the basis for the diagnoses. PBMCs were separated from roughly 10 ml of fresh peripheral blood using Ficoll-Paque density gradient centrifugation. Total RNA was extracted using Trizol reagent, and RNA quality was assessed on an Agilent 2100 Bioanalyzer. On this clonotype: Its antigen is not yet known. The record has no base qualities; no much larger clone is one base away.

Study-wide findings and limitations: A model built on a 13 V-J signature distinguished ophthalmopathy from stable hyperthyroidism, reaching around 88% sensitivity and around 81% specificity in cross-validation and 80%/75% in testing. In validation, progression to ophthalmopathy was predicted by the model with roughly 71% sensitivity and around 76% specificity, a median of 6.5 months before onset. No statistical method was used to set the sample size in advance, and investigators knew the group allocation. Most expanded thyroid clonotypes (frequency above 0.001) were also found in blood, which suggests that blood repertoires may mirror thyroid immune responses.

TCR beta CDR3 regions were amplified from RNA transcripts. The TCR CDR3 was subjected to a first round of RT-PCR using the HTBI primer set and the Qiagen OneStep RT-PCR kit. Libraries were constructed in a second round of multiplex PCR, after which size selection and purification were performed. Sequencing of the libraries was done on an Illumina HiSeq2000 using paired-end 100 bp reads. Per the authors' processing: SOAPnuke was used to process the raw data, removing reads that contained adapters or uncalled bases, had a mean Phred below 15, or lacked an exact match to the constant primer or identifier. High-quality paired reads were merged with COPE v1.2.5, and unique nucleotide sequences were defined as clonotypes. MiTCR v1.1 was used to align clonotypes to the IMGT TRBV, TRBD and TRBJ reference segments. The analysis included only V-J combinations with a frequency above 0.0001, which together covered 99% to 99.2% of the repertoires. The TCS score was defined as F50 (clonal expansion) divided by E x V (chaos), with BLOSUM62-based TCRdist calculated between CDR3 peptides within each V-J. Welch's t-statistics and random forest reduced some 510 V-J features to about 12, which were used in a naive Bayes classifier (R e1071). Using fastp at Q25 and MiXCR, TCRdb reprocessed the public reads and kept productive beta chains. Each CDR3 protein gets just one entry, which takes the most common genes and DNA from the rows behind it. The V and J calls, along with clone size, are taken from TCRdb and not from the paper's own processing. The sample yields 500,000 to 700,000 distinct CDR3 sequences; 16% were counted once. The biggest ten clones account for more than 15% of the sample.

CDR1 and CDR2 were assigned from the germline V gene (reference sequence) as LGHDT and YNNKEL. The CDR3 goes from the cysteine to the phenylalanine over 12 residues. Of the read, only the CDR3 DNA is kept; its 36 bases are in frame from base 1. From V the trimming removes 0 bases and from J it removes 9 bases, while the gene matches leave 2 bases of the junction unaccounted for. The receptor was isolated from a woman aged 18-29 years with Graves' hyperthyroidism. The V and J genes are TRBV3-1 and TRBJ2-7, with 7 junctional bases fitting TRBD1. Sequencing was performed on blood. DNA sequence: TGTGCCAGCAGCCAAGATAGGGGGCGGCAGTACTTC. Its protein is CASSQDRGRQYF.